A selection of T cell receptor beta chains follows, all from one sample in a study of blood T cells in healthy people across ages. TCRdb re-called the 5' RACE reads through MiXCR, storing one row per CDR3 protein. Among about 2 million distinct CDR3 sequences listed, 40% to 55% were seen once. Sequenced input: blood. The origin of the receptors is a woman in her 40s in good health. Both conserved end residues are part of each CDR3. The D gene is left open where the match is weak. Rows may omit the clone size; those that give it use once, few, many or a size class.

v_gene	d_gene	abundance	j_gene	CDR3aa	CDR3nt
TRBV9	.	few	TRBJ1-2	CASSDVYGYTF	TGTGCCAGCAGCGATGTTTATGGCTACACCTTC
TRBV11-2	.	few	TRBJ2-1	CASTIGSNEQFF	TGTGCCAGCACCATAGGAAGCAATGAGCAGTTCTTC
TRBV4-3	TRBD1	few	TRBJ2-1	CASTKDRDPYNEQFF	TGCGCCAGCACTAAAGACAGGGACCCCTACAATGAGCAGTTCTTC
TRBV20-1	.	few	TRBJ2-5	CSAVSGEQETQYF	TGCAGTGCCGTTTCAGGAGAACAAGAGACCCAGTACTTC
TRBV25-1	.	many	TRBJ2-7	CASSEVGGEQYF	TGTGCCAGCAGTGAGGTAGGGGGCGAGCAGTACTTC
TRBV7-8	TRBD2	few	TRBJ2-1	CASSLIGAGAPNEQFF	TGTGCCAGCAGCTTAATTGGAGCGGGGGCCCCCAATGAGCAGTTCTTC
TRBV6-5	.	.	TRBJ1-6	CASSYSRTGSSYNSPLHF	TGTGCCAGCAGTTACTCGAGGACGGGTAGCTCCTATAATTCACCCCTCCACTTT
TRBV20-1	.	few	TRBJ2-3	CSARDSGVTQYF	TGCAGTGCTAGAGATTCCGGGGTTACGCAGTATTTT
TRBV9	TRBD1	.	TRBJ2-5	CASSVGDREQETQYF	TGTGCCAGCAGCGTAGGTGACAGGGAGCAAGAGACCCAGTACTTC
TRBV12-3/TRBV12-4	.	few	TRBJ1-1	CASSSPWGARAFTEAFF	TGTGCCAGCAGTTCCCCTTGGGGCGCACGGGCGTTCACTGAAGCTTTCTTT
TRBV7-2	TRBD1	.	TRBJ1-2	CASSRQGPSYTF	TGTGCCAGCAGCCGACAGGGGCCGAGCTACACCTTC
TRBV28	.	.	TRBJ1-6	CASSLYRSSYNSPLHF	TGTGCCAGCAGTCTCTACAGGAGCTCCTATAATTCACCCCTCCACTTT
TRBV13	.	.	TRBJ2-5	CASSSRDTQETQYF	TGTGCCAGCAGCTCCAGGGATACCCAAGAGACCCAGTACTTC
TRBV4-1	.	.	TRBJ1-2	CASSQEAPPWYGYTF	TGCGCCAGCAGCCAAGAGGCCCCCCCGTGGTATGGCTACACCTTC
TRBV7-2	TRBD2	.	TRBJ2-1	CASSFSGAGHNEQFF	TGTGCCAGCAGCTTTAGCGGGGCCGGACACAATGAGCAGTTCTTC
TRBV28	TRBD1	few	TRBJ2-5	CASSTTGPQETQYF	TGTGCCAGCAGTACGACAGGGCCCCAAGAGACCCAGTACTTC
TRBV20-1	TRBD1	few	TRBJ1-5	CSARVATGSNQPQHF	TGCAGTGCTAGAGTGGCGACAGGGAGCAATCAGCCCCAGCATTTT
TRBV4-2	TRBD2	few	TRBJ2-5	CASSQRTSYGFQETQYF	TGTGCCAGCAGCCAACGGACTAGCTACGGCTTCCAAGAGACCCAGTACTTC
TRBV2	TRBD1	.	TRBJ2-7	CASSDAKGTGTSEQYF	TGTGCCAGCAGTGACGCCAAGGGGACAGGGACAAGCGAGCAGTACTTC
TRBV3-1	.	.	TRBJ2-3	CASSQVPGPDTQYF	TGTGCCAGCAGCCAAGTACCCGGGCCAGATACGCAGTATTTT
TRBV18	.	.	TRBJ1-5	CASSPPGPGGNQPQHF	TGTGCCAGCTCACCCCCAGGGCCGGGAGGCAATCAGCCCCAGCATTTT
TRBV27	TRBD2	.	TRBJ2-5	CASSLWSPGTSGGQDNYETQYF	TGTGCCAGCAGTTTATGGTCACCCGGGACTAGCGGGGGCCAGGATAATTACGAGACCCAGTACTTC
TRBV7-2	TRBD1	few	TRBJ1-2	CASSPWQGAGGYTF	TGTGCCAGCAGCCCCTGGCAGGGGGCTGGTGGCTACACCTTC
TRBV6-4	TRBD2	.	TRBJ2-3	CASSDSGGSDTQYF	TGTGCCAGCAGTGACTCGGGGGGGTCTGATACGCAGTATTTT